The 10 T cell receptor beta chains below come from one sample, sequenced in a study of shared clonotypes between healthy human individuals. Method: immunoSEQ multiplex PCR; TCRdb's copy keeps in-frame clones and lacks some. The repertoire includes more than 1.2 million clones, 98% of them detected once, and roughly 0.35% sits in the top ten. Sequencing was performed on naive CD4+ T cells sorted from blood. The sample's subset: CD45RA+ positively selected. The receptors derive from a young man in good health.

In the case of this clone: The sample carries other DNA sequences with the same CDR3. This CDR3 reads CASSLGAYNEQFF. The CDR3 region has the DNA TGCGCCAGCAGCTTGGGCGCCTACAATGAGCAGTTCTTC. The chain joins TRBV5-1 to TRBJ2-1; D not resolved. This CDR3 comprises 13 residues. The V gene lost 0 bases and the J gene lost 2 bases, with 3 bases spanning the gap. Germline CDR1 reads SGHRS; CDR2 reads YFSETQ.

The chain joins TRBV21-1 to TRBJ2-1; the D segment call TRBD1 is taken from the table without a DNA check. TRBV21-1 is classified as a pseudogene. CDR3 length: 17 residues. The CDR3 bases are TGTGCCAGCAGCAAAAAGAAGAGGGGGAACTCCTACAATGAGCAGTTCTTC. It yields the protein CASSKKKRGNSYNEQFF.

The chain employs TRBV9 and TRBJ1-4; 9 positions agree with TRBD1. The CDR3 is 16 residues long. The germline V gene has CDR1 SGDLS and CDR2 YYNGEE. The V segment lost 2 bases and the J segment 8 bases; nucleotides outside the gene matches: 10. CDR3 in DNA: TGTGCCAGCAGCGTTGACAGGGGGACCGGAGGGGAAAAACTGTTTTTT. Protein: CASSVDRGTGGEKLFF.

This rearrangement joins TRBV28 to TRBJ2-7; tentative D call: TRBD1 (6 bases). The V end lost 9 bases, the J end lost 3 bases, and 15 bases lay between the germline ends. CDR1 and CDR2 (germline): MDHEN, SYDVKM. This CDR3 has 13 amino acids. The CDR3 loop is CASYRVGGYEQYF. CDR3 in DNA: TGTGCCAGTTACAGGGTCGGCGGCTACGAGCAGTACTTC.

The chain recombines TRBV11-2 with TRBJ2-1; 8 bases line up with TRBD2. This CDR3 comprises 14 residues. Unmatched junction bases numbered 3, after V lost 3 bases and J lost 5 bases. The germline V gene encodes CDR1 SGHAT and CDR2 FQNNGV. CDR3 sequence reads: CASSFTSGDNEQFF. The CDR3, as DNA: TGTGCCAGCAGCTTCACTAGCGGAGACAATGAGCAGTTCTTC.

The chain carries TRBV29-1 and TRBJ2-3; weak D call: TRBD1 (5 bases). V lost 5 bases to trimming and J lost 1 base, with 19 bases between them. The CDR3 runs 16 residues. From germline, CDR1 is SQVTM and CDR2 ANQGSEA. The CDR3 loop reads CSVRPGRVWGTDTQYF. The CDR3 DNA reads TGCAGCGTTCGACCGGGCAGGGTCTGGGGCACAGATACGCAGTATTTT.

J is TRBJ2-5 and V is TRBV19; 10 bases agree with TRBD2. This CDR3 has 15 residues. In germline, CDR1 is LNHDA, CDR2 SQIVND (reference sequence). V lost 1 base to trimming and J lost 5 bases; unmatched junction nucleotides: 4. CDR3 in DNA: TGTGCCAGTAGTATAGTTGGGACTAGCGCGGAGACCCAGTACTTC. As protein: CASSIVGTSAETQYF.

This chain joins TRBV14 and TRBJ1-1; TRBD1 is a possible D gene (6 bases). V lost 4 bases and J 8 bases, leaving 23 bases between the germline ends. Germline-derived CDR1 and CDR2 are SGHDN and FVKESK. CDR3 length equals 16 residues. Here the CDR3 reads CASSLDLHGAGGEAFF. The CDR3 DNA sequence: TGTGCCAGCAGCCTCGACCTACATGGAGCGGGGGGCGAAGCTTTCTTT. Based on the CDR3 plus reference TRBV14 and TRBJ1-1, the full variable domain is EAGVTQFPSHSVIEKGQTVTLRCDPISGHDNLYWYRRVMGKEIKFLLHFVKESKQDESGMPNNRFLAERTGGTYSTLKVQPAELEDSGVYFCASSLDLHGAGGEAFFGQGTRLTVV.

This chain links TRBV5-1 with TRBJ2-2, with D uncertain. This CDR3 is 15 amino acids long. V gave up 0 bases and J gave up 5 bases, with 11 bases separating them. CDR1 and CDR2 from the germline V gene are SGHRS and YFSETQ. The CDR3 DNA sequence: TGCGCCAGCAGCTTGGCCCGACGTCATACCGGGGAGCTGTTTTTT. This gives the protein CASSLARRHTGELFF.

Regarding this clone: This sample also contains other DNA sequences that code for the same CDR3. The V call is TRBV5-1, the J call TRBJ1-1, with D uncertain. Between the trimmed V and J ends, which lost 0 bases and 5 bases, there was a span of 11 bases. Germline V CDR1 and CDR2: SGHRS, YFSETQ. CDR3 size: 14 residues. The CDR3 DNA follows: TGCGCCAGCAGCTTGGGACCCAGTGGGACTGAAGCTTTCTTT. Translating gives CASSLGPSGTEAFF.